These T cell receptor beta chains were read from a single sample in a study of cytomegalovirus exposure and HLA in healthy donors. Produced via immunoSEQ multiplex PCR; TCRdb's table is partial and in-frame only. The top ten clones hold 4.9% of a sample with about 120,000 clones, around 77% of them seen once. The sample consisted of PBMCs. The receptors come from a man aged 50-59 years in good health and CMV-seropositive. CDR3s leave out the opening cysteine and the closing phenylalanine or tryptophan. D genes are given only for firm matches.

D gene: TRBD2
V gene: TRBV5-1
CDR3 protein: ASRTGGPSDYEQY

D gene: TRBD2
V gene: TRBV7-9
CDR3 protein: ASSTAAGGRDTQY

D gene: .
V gene: TRBV23-1
CDR3 protein: ASSLPYTGELF

D gene: TRBD2
V gene: TRBV7-6
CDR3 protein: ASSLRLAGGGETQY

D gene: TRBD2
V gene: TRBV2
CDR3 protein: ASSARTSGTDTQY

D gene: TRBD1
V gene: TRBV5-1
CDR3 protein: ASSADRAQEKLF

D gene: .
V gene: TRBV6-5
CDR3 protein: ASSELSSRTQY

D gene: TRBD2
V gene: TRBV5-1
CDR3 protein: ASSLRAGGPQEQY

D gene: .
V gene: TRBV7-9
CDR3 protein: ASSRSGSYEQY

D gene: TRBD1
V gene: TRBV11-2
CDR3 protein: ASSTKWTGSYNEQF

D gene: TRBD1
V gene: TRBV7-2
CDR3 protein: ASSLRVRRDRGPYEQY

D gene: TRBD1
V gene: TRBV10-3
CDR3 protein: AIMATGDYGYT

D gene: .
V gene: TRBV9
CDR3 protein: ASSLTIQSSGANVLT

D gene: TRBD2
V gene: TRBV5-1
CDR3 protein: ASSLGRGGYNEQF

D gene: .
V gene: TRBV27
CDR3 protein: ASSRLPQDTQY

D gene: .
V gene: TRBV21-1
CDR3 protein: ASSKTGGGSRGYT

D gene: TRBD1
V gene: TRBV6-5
CDR3 protein: ASSRQGNSPLH

D gene: .
V gene: TRBV6-5
CDR3 protein: ASRPPGNTEAF

D gene: TRBD1
V gene: TRBV7-2
CDR3 protein: ASSLGTGYSPLH

D gene: TRBD1
V gene: TRBV18
CDR3 protein: ASSPYPTGGDTYEQY

D gene: .
V gene: TRBV28
CDR3 protein: ASSTSSGYTEAF

D gene: TRBD1
V gene: TRBV7-7
CDR3 protein: ASSLDGQGRTGELF

D gene: TRBD1
V gene: TRBV28
CDR3 protein: ASKSGGYTEAF

D gene: TRBD2
V gene: TRBV5-1
CDR3 protein: ASSLNLAGAYNEQF

D gene: .
V gene: TRBV18
CDR3 protein: ASSPEAGNYGYT